The 9 T cell receptor beta chains presented below share a single source sample, sequenced in a study of T cell changes during pregnancy in multiple sclerosis. Clones were sequenced by immunoSEQ multiplex PCR, and TCRdb holds only the in-frame ones, with some missing. Seen here are tens of thousands of clones, about nine tenths observed once, and the top ten hold 1% to 1.5%. The sample here was peripheral blood, taken in the second trimester of pregnancy. All receptors come from a female donor with multiple sclerosis, enrolled in a pregnancy study.

This clone was detected once. The chain is built from TRBV6-1 and TRBJ2-2; TRBD1 agrees at 8 bases. Germline CDR1 is MNHNS and CDR2 is SASEGT. The CDR3 sequence is 14 residues long. V shed 6 bases and J 6 bases; nucleotides not matched to a gene: 6. CDR3 protein: CASRTDRAAGELFF. The CDR3 DNA follows: TGTGCCAGCAGGACGGACAGGGCGGCCGGGGAGCTGTTTTTT.

This clone has more than one count but fewer than ten. This chain joins TRBV6-1 and TRBJ2-7, with D unclear. There are 12 residues in the CDR3. CDR1 is MNHNS, CDR2 SASEGT, per germline. V lost 9 bases and J lost 2, with 11 bases in between. In nucleotides, the CDR3 is TGTGCCAGTAACCTGGGCCCCTACGAGCAGTACTTC. Amino acids: CASNLGPYEQYF.

The rearrangement joins TRBV11-2 to TRBJ2-7; no firm D call. The CDR3 is made up of 15 amino acids. Germline loops: CDR1 SGHAT, CDR2 FQNNGV. Between the trimmed V and J ends, which lost 0 bases and 3 bases, there was a span of 12 bases. DNA of the CDR3: TGTGCCAGCAGCTTAGAAGGCAGGCCCAACTACGAGCAGTACTTC. Its protein product is CASSLEGRPNYEQYF.

This chain links TRBV7-2 with TRBJ1-2, with 9 positions matching TRBD1. The CDR3 spans 15 residues. Losses at the gene ends were 5 bases for V and 6 bases for J; bases not matched to a gene: 10. Germline V gene lookup returns CDR1 SGHTA and CDR2 FQGNSA. The CDR3 loop reads CASSLAGTGWHGYTF. CDR3 sequence (DNA): TGTGCCAGCAGCCTGGCCGGGACAGGGTGGCATGGCTACACCTTC.

This rearrangement joins TRBV15 to TRBJ2-5, with a possible D match to TRBD2 (5 bases). The CDR3 extends over 16 amino acids. V lost 3 bases to trimming and J lost 0 bases, with 14 bases between them. Germline CDR1 LNHNV, CDR2 YYDKDF (reference sequence). The CDR3 sequence: CATSRGTGWYQETQYF. The CDR3 DNA follows: TGTGCCACCAGCAGGGGAACGGGGTGGTACCAAGAGACCCAGTACTTC.

The genes are TRBV30 and TRBJ1-5; TRBD1 aligns across 7 bases. CDR1 and CDR2 (germline): GTSNPN, SVGIG (reference sequence). V was pared by 1 base and J by 1 base, with 10 bases of the junction left unmatched. The CDR3 is made up of 17 amino acids. CDR3 bases: TGTGCCTGGAGTGAGGCCCTGACAGGGAACAGCAATCAGCCCCAGCATTTT. This gives the protein CAWSEALTGNSNQPQHF.

The count of this clone is one. V usage is TRBV19 and J usage is TRBJ1-2; no clear D. The CDR3 has 13 residues. Germline lookup yields CDR1 LNHDA and CDR2 SQIVND (reference sequence). V was cut by 2 bases and J by 2 bases, with 6 bases left in between. CDR3 in DNA: TGTGCCAGTAGTATACTACTGAACTATGGCTACACCTTC. It translates to CASSILLNYGYTF.

This chain joins TRBV9 and TRBJ2-3; 14 nucleotides line up with TRBD2. With 0 bases clipped from V and 1 base from J, the junction kept 4 bases outside the gene matches. CDR1 is SGDLS and CDR2 is YYNGEE in the germline V gene. This CDR3 has 18 residues. This CDR3 reads CASSVGLAGGLGTDTQYF. The CDR3, as DNA: TGTGCCAGCAGCGTAGGACTAGCGGGGGGGCTGGGCACAGATACGCAGTATTTT.

The chain uses TRBV5-5 and TRBJ2-2; 8 nucleotides line up with TRBD1. The CDR3 consists of 14 residues. Germline CDR1 SGHKS, CDR2 YYEKEE (reference sequence). Germline trimming cut 6 bases from V and 6 bases from J; bases unmatched to any gene: 7. CDR3 DNA sequence: TGTGCCAGCACGTGGACAGGGCCCTCCGGGGAGCTGTTTTTT. Its protein product is CASTWTGPSGELFF.